This TCR beta chain came from a study of long-term antiretroviral therapy in people with HIV. In regard to this clone: Its cognate antigen is unknown.

Overall study findings and caveats: Patients on ART gained diversity, which nonetheless stayed below transplant donor controls. Gathering of blood took place between 2004 and 2017, possibly under older ART regimens. HIV repertoires covered narrower CDR3 length ranges than controls did.

The CDR3 loop spans 16 amino acids. The V segment lost 2 bases and the J segment 2 bases; nucleotides outside the gene matches: 4. Germline lookup yields CDR1 MNHEY and CDR2 SVGAGI. The assay, immunoSEQ v3.0, was run at survey level. Generated by immunoSEQ multiplex PCR, the TCRdb table keeps only in-frame clones and is missing some. The sample records about 29,000 clones, 82% being singletons. Each HIV-infected participant was given treatment in the United States. The chain is built from TRBV6-5 and TRBJ1-2; 11 bases line up with TRBD1. The clonotype originates from a man in his forties or fifties with HIV. The sequences come from unsorted PBMCs, collected 2.9 years after starting antiretroviral therapy. CDR3 protein: CASSYIRTGGNYGYTF. The CDR3 nucleotides are TGTGCCAGCAGTTACATACGGACAGGGGGCAACTATGGCTACACCTTC.